The clone carrying this T cell receptor beta chain was seen repeatedly, ten times or more. Antigen unknown. The entry originates in a study of CD8+CD57+ T cells in acquired aplastic anemia. Study-level information: Sorted CD4+ plus CD8+ cells gave DNA averaging 3.2 ug. Regarding the study as a whole: Patients did not significantly differ from controls in CD8+ Simpson's diversity.

TCR beta VDJ and CDR3 profiling used genomic DNA as template. TCRdb recomputed calls from the reads with MiXCR, one row per CDR3 protein. Altogether 250,000 to 350,000 distinct CDR3 sequences are present, 55% to 65% being singletons, with the ten largest covering around 8%. The receptor was isolated from a human donor with severe aplastic anemia or a healthy control (not recorded which). Sequenced material: sorted CD4+, CD8+, or CD8+CD57+ T cells (not recorded which) from PBMCs.

The CDR3 region is CASSLASDGTGDGYTF. The CDR3 coding sequence is TGCGCCAGCAGCCTCGCATCGGACGGAACAGGTGATGGCTACACCTTC. The chain combines TRBV5-1 with TRBJ1-2; possible D gene TRBD1, 5 bases. Germline V gene data show CDR1 as SGHRS and CDR2 as YFSETQ. V was cut by 4 bases and J by 6 bases, with 22 bases left in between. The CDR3 spans 16 residues.